Listed here is a single T cell receptor (beta chain). It lacks a known antigen. Per-nucleotide qualities are absent, and no much larger clonotype sits a single base away. V sheds 1 base and J sheds 11 bases, leaving 11 bases between their ends. The CDR3, cysteine through phenylalanine, is 12 amino acids long. The CDR3 DNA has 36 bases and is translated from base 1. From a lookup of the germline V gene (reference sequence), CDR1 and CDR2 are SEHNR and FQNEAQ. Collaborating institutions collected whole blood in K2EDTA tubes following their own protocols. For TCRbeta analysis, collaborators shipped samples as frozen whole blood, isolated PBMCs, or DNA extracted from either of those sample types. The data were taken from a study of blood T cell repertoires in COVID-19 (dated by TCRdb to 2018 to 2020). Looking at the study overall: Samples from collaborators originated in the United States, Italy and Spain and spanned both the acute and convalescent phases of COVID-19. The material from the prospective study consisted of cDNA or gDNA derived from T cells, B-cell-depleted T cells, or PBMCs. The dataset comprised deeply sampled blood TCRbeta repertoires from subjects exposed to, actively infected with, or recovered from COVID-19. The repertoires were made available in a free public database intended to serve as a resource for research on the immune response to SARS-CoV-2. The samples were drawn from two sources: the first 160 participants of the ongoing ImmuneRACE study, and 950 to 1,500 subjects contributed by 6 global collaborators. The sample metadata nearly always contained a de-identified subject ID, COVID-19 status, age in years and sex. Where available, HLA class I and class II types were obtained from metadata supplied by the sample provider rather than from assay-based typing.

TCRbeta CDR3 regions were amplified from genomic DNA using the immunoSEQ Assay, a bias-controlled multiplex PCR. In the authors' own workflow: The number of nucleated cells in each sample was estimated from the amplification of reference gene primers within the assay. To quantify the absolute abundance of each unique TCRbeta CDR3 rearrangement, sequence reads were collapsed and filtered. For each sample, productive Simpson clonality was calculated as the square root of Simpson's diversity index across productive rearrangements. Entries here come from immuneACCESS through TCRdb and include only in-frame sequences with V and J called. Some clones fail to appear in such tables; in the studies checked, an unresolved V gene covers under half of the shortfall, and the cause of the remainder is unknown. That table is the source of V, J and clone size, and D and trimming were worked out from the DNA. The sample data list about 120,000 clones, and 82% of these were observed just once. Together, the top ten hold 9.5% to 13% of the sample.

The investigation overall reported the following: Clinical and demographic metadata were provided uncurated, with the amount varying by source and participant.

The chain joins TRBV7-9 to TRBJ1-1, and the D gene may be TRBD1, 5 bases matching. This clonotype was sampled from a human donor in a cohort sampled during active COVID-19. Specimen: peripheral blood. Here the CDR3 is given as CASSLDGGEAFF. The DNA is as follows: TGTGCCAGCAGCTTAGACGGGGGGGAGGCTTTCTTT.